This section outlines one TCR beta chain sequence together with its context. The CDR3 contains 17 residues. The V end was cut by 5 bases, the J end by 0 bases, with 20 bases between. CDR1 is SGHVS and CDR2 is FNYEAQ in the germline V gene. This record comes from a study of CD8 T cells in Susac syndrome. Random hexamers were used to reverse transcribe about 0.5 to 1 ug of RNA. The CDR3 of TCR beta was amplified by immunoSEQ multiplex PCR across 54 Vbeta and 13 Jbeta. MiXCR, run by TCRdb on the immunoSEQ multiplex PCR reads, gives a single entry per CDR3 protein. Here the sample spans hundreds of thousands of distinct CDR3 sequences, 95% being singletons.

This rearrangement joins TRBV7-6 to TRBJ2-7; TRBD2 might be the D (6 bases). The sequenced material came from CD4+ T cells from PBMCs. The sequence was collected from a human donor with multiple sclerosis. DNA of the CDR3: TGTGCCAGCAGCCTAGGATCCTCGACAGCGGGCTCCTACGAGCAGTACTTC. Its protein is CASSLGSSTAGSYEQYF.